What follows are 21 T cell receptor beta chains derived from one specimen sequenced in a study of blood T cell repertoires in COVID-19. Clones were read by immunoSEQ multiplex PCR, and TCRdb kept only the in-frame ones, dropping some. The table has roughly 200,000 clones, under 90% seen once. The sequenced sample consisted of peripheral blood. Receptors were obtained from a person aged 65 to 79 with COVID-19, enrolled during active disease.

The V and J genes are TRBV7-3 and TRBJ2-7, with 11 bases matching TRBD2. This CDR3 has 14 amino acids. V was clipped by 5 bases and J by 4 bases; unmatched bases: 4. CDR1 is SGHTA, CDR2 FQGTGA, per germline. The CDR3 spells CASSPTSGGYEQYF. CDR3 DNA: TGTGCCAGCAGCCCTACTAGCGGGGGTTACGAGCAGTACTTC.

This rearrangement joins TRBV30 to TRBJ2-3; possibly TRBD2 for D (6 bases). The CDR3 spans 14 residues. Trimming cost V 2 bases and J 2 bases, with 11 bases left between them. Germline CDR1 reads GTSNPN; CDR2 reads SVGIG (reference sequence). Written as DNA, the CDR3 is TGTGCCTGGAGTAAGGGCGGGAACACAGATACGCAGTATTTT. This encodes CAWSKGGNTDTQYF.

This clone was counted only a few times. The chain recombines TRBV30 with TRBJ1-5; 10 positions match TRBD1. The V segment lost 4 bases and the J segment 7 bases; nucleotides outside the gene matches: 10. Germline-derived CDR1 and CDR2 are GTSNPN and SVGIG (reference sequence). The CDR3 has 15 residues. In nucleotides, the CDR3 is TGTGCCTGGAAGACCGGGACAGGGGAGAGACAGCCCCAGCATTTT. It specifies CAWKTGTGERQPQHF.

The chain uses TRBV9 and TRBJ2-7, with 12 positions matching TRBD2. Unmatched junction bases numbered 7, after V lost 0 bases and J lost 6 bases. Germline assignment: CDR1 SGDLS and CDR2 YYNGEE. The CDR3 length is 16 residues. CDR3 sequence (DNA): TGTGCCAGCAGCGTAGCACTAGCGGGAGGTGTAGGCGAGCAGTACTTC. It is translated as CASSVALAGGVGEQYF.

The rearrangement uses TRBV15 and TRBJ2-7, with TRBD1 identical over 7 bases. Trimming removed 3 bases from V and 5 bases from J; junction bases left unmatched: 7. The germline V gene has CDR1 LNHNV and CDR2 YYDKDF (reference sequence). This CDR3 is built from 14 residues. CDR3 sequence: CATSSRTGSHEQYF. CDR3 bases: TGTGCCACCAGCAGCAGGACAGGTTCCCACGAGCAGTACTTC.

This clone has more than one count but fewer than ten. This chain uses TRBV5-5 with TRBJ2-7; perhaps TRBD2 as D (6 bases). The CDR3 extends over 13 amino acids. Between the trimmed V and J ends, which lost 4 bases and 6 bases, there was a span of 14 bases. Germline V lookup: CDR1 SGHKS, CDR2 YYEKEE (reference sequence). CDR3 sequence reads: CASSEGLKGEQYF. The CDR3 nucleotides are TGTGCCAGCAGCGAGGGACTTAAGGGCGAGCAGTACTTC.

The chain has TRBV27 and TRBJ1-6; D unresolved. V gave up 5 bases and J gave up 0 bases, with 14 bases separating them. The CDR3 spans 17 residues. From germline, CDR1 is MNHEY and CDR2 SMNVEV (reference sequence). CDR3 bases: TGTGCCAGCAGTCAGGACTTGCTGAGCTCCTATAATTCACCCCTCCACTTT. Protein sequence: CASSQDLLSSYNSPLHF.

The V and J genes are TRBV7-2 and TRBJ2-5; 12 bases are shared with TRBD2. In germline, CDR1 is SGHTA, CDR2 FQGNSA. This CDR3 region has 18 residues. V lost 4 bases to trimming and J lost 5 bases; unmatched junction nucleotides: 14. DNA of the CDR3: TGTGCCAGCAGCTCGGGCTTTGGGACTAGCGGGTTAGGGGAGACCCAGTACTTC. Residues: CASSSGFGTSGLGETQYF.

V gene TRBV7-9 combines with J gene TRBJ2-5; maybe TRBD2 (6 bases). The CDR3 runs 16 residues. The germline gives CDR1 SEHNR, CDR2 FQNEAQ (reference sequence). V was trimmed by 4 bases and J by 5 bases, leaving 20 bases between them. This chain's CDR3 is CASSSGGASAFETQYF. The CDR3 DNA reads as TGTGCCAGCAGCTCCGGTGGGGCTAGCGCGTTCGAGACCCAGTACTTC.

This clone has just one count. This chain links TRBV28 with TRBJ1-1; D is uncertain. Germline V CDR1 and CDR2: MDHEN, SYDVKM. Trimming took 8 bases from V and 9 from J, leaving 10 bases between them. The CDR3 consists of 10 residues. The CDR3 sequence is CASGSLKAFF. In DNA form, the CDR3 reads TGTGCCAGCGGCTCCTTGAAAGCTTTCTTT.

The chain combines TRBV28 with TRBJ2-3; 13 positions match TRBD2. The ends lost 2 bases at V and 5 bases at J; junction bases unmatched: 7. The CDR3 totals 17 residues. The V gene's germline CDR1 is MDHEN and CDR2 SYDVKM. The CDR3 here is CASSLGLGTSGEDTQYF. CDR3 sequence (DNA): TGTGCCAGCAGTTTAGGTTTAGGGACTAGCGGGGAAGATACGCAGTATTTT.

A single count supports this clone. The J gene is TRBJ2-7, the V gene TRBV15; D may be TRBD1 (6 bases). Germline V CDR1 and CDR2: LNHNV, YYDKDF (reference sequence). The CDR3 consists of 16 residues. The V end lost 0 bases, the J end lost 5 bases, and 17 bases lay between the germline ends. Written as DNA, the CDR3 is TGTGCCACCAGCAGAGATCTGGCGCAGGGGTTAAACGAGCAGTACTTC. Protein sequence: CATSRDLAQGLNEQYF.

V gene TRBV5-6 combines with J gene TRBJ1-2; D unresolved. The V and J ends lost 2 bases and 4 bases respectively, with 9 bases between them. CDR3 length equals 13 residues. The germline V gene has CDR1 SGHDT and CDR2 YYEEEE. The CDR3 nucleotides are TGTGCCAGCAGCTTCGGGAGAGGCTATGGCTACACCTTC. This gives the protein CASSFGRGYGYTF.

The chain is built from TRBV7-9 and TRBJ1-1; no reliable D call. V was pared by 4 bases and J by 0 bases, with 12 bases between. There are 15 residues in the CDR3. Germline CDR1 is SEHNR and CDR2 is FQNEAQ (reference sequence). CDR3 coding DNA: TGTGCCAGCAGCTCGGTGGGCCCGATGAACACTGAAGCTTTCTTT. Its protein product is CASSSVGPMNTEAFF.

This clone was picked up one time. J is TRBJ2-7 and V is TRBV20-1, with TRBD1 matching 10 bases. This CDR3 has 11 amino acids. Trimming at V came to 7 bases and at J to 3 bases, leaving 0 bases not matched to a gene. Germline values: CDR1 DFQATT, CDR2 SNEGSKA (reference sequence). The CDR3 DNA follows: TGCAGTGGGACAGGGGGCTACGAGCAGTACTTC. Its translation: CSGTGGYEQYF.

The chain couples TRBV29-1 to TRBJ1-3; D is perhaps TRBD1 (6 bases). Per germline, CDR1 SQVTM and CDR2 ANQGSEA. V lost 8 bases and J lost 4, with 12 bases in between. The CDR3 is 12 amino acids. CDR3 sequence reads: CSTRTEGNTIYF. The CDR3 nucleotides read TGCAGCACAAGGACAGAAGGAAACACCATATATTTT.

V is TRBV11-1 and J is TRBJ2-1; no clear D. The CDR3 contains 12 residues. CDR1 and CDR2 from the germline V gene are SGHAT and FQDESV (reference sequence). Between the trimmed V and J ends, which lost 6 bases and 7 bases, there was a span of 10 bases. CDR3 residues: CASRSPGNEQFF. The CDR3, as DNA: TGTGCCAGCAGGTCCCCCGGTAATGAGCAGTTCTTC. The variable domain in full, completed from reference TRBV11-1 and TRBJ2-1, reads EAEVAQSPRYKITEKSQAVAFWCDPISGHATLYWYRQILGQGPELLVQFQDESVVDDSQLPKDRFSAERLKGVDSTLKIQPAELGDSAMYLCASRSPGNEQFFGPGTRLTVL.

V and J are TRBV27 and TRBJ2-7; possibly TRBD1 for D (5 bases). V was pared by 6 bases and J by 2 bases, with 11 bases between. This CDR3 is built from 13 residues. CDR1 is MNHEY, CDR2 SMNVEV, per germline (reference sequence). CDR3 amino acids: CASSGHITYEQYF. In DNA form, the CDR3 reads TGTGCCAGCAGCGGACACATTACCTACGAGCAGTACTTC.

The chain has TRBV9 and TRBJ2-7; 9 bases match TRBD1. Germline values: CDR1 SGDLS, CDR2 YYNGEE. J gave up 3 bases and V 2 bases, and 3 bases lay outside the gene matches. The CDR3 runs to 14 residues. The CDR3 nucleotides are TGTGCCAGCAGCGTGGGACAGGGTTTCTACGAGCAGTACTTC. Amino acids: CASSVGQGFYEQYF.

This clone was seen a few times. The rearrangement joins TRBV5-6 to TRBJ1-6; 7 bases are a match to TRBD1. CDR1 is SGHDT, CDR2 YYEEEE, per germline. With V trimmed by 4 bases and J by 8 bases, 6 bases remained unmatched. This CDR3 spans 14 amino acids. The CDR3 bases are TGTGCCAGCAGCCCACAGGGGCGCCATTCACCCCTCCACTTT. As protein: CASSPQGRHSPLHF.

The V gene is TRBV19, the J gene TRBJ2-1; TRBD2 matches at 10 bases. There are 17 residues in the CDR3. CDR1 and CDR2 from the germline V gene are LNHDA and SQIVND (reference sequence). The ends lost 3 bases at V and 6 bases at J; junction bases unmatched: 11. This chain's CDR3 is CASSILAGGPIPNEQFF. The CDR3 DNA follows: TGTGCCAGTAGTATTTTAGCGGGAGGCCCTATTCCCAATGAGCAGTTCTTC.